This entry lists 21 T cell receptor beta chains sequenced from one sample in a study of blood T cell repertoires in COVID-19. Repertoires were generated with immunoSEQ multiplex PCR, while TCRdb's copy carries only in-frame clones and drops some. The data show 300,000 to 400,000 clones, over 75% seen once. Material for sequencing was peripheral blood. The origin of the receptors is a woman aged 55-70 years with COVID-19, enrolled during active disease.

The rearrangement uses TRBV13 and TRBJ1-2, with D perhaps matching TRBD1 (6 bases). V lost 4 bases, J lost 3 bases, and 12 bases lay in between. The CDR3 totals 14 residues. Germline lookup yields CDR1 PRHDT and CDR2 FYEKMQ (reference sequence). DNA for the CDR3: TGTGCCAGCAGCTCCTGGACAGACTACTATGGCTACACCTTC. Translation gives CASSSWTDYYGYTF.

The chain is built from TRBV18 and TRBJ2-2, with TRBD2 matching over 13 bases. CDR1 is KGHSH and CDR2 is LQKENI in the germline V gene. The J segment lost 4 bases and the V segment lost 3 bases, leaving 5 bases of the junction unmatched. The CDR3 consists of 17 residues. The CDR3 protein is CASSPATSGGITGELFF. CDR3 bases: TGTGCCAGCTCACCGGCGACTAGCGGGGGGATCACCGGGGAGCTGTTTTTT.

This chain's CDR3 is CASMGGSETQYF. The CDR3, as DNA: TGTGCCAGCATGGGGGGGAGCGAGACCCAGTACTTC. This chain uses TRBV3-1 (or the pseudogene TRBV3-2) with TRBJ2-5; 7 nucleotides line up with TRBD2. This CDR3 contains 12 residues. With V trimmed by 7 bases and J by 5 bases, 4 bases remained unmatched. CDR1 and CDR2 (germline): LGHDT, YNNKEL (reference sequence).

CDR3 amino acids: CASSTIAGESEAFF. The CDR3 DNA follows: TGTGCCAGCAGCACCATCGCGGGGGAGTCTGAAGCTTTCTTT. The J gene is TRBJ1-1, the V gene TRBV5-4, with a possible D match to TRBD1 (5 bases). The V gene's germline CDR1 is SGHNT and CDR2 YYREEE (reference sequence). V shed 4 bases and J shed 6 bases, with 16 bases lying between them. The CDR3 totals 14 residues. Looking up the rest from reference TRBV5-4 and TRBJ1-1 gives the full variable domain: ETGVTQSPTHLIKTRGQQVTLRCSSQSGHNTVSWYQQALGQGPQFIFQYYREEENGRGNFPPRFSGLQFPNYSSELNVNALELDDSALYLCASSTIAGESEAFFGQGTRLTVV.

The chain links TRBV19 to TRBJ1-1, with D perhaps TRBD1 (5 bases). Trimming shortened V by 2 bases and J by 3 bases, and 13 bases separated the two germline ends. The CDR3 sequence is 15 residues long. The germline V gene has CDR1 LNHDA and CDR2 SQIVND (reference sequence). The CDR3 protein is CASSIRKAGDTEAFF. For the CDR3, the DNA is TGTGCCAGTAGTATACGTAAGGCGGGGGACACTGAAGCTTTCTTT.

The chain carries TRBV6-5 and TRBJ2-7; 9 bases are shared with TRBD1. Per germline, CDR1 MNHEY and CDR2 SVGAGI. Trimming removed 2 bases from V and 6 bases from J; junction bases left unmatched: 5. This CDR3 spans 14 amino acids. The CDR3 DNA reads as TGTGCCAGCAGTTACCAAACAGGGGGCGCCGAGCAGTACTTC. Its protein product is CASSYQTGGAEQYF.

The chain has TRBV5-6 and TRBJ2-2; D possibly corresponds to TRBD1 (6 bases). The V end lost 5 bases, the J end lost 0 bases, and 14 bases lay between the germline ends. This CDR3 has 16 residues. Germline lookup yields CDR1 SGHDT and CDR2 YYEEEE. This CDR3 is CASSYTGRSNTGELFF. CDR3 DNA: TGTGCCAGCAGTTATACAGGGCGATCGAACACCGGGGAGCTGTTTTTT.

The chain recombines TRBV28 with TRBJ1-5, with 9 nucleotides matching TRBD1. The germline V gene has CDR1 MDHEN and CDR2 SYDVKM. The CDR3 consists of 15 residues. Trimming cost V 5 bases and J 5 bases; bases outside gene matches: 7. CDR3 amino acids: CASSTGTGFYQPQHF. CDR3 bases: TGTGCCAGCAGTACCGGGACAGGGTTTTATCAGCCCCAGCATTTT.

The CDR3 here is CASSGQMNTEAFF. The CDR3 DNA sequence: TGTGCCAGCAGCGGACAGATGAACACTGAAGCTTTCTTT. The V call is TRBV6-5, the J call TRBJ1-1; perhaps TRBD1 as D (6 bases). Germline V CDR1 and CDR2: MNHEY, SVGAGI. The CDR3 covers 13 residues. V was trimmed by 6 bases and J by 0 bases, leaving 8 bases between them.

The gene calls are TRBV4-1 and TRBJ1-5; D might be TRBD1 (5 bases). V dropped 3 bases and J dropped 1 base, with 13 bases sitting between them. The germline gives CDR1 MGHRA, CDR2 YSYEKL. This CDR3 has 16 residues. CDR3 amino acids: CASSQFVRTSNQPQHF. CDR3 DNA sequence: TGCGCCAGCAGCCAGTTCGTCCGGACAAGCAATCAGCCCCAGCATTTT.

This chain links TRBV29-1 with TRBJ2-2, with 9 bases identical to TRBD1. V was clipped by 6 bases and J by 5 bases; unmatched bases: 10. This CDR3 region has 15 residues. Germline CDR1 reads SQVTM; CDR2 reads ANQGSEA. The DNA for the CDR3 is TGCAGCGTATCCATCACCGGGACAGGGACCGGGGAGCTGTTTTTT. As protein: CSVSITGTGTGELFF.

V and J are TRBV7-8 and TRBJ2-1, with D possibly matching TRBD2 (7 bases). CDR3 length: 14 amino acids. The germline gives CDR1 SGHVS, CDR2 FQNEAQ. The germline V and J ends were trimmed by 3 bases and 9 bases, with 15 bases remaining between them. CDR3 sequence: CASSFEGGPVEQFF. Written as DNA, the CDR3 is TGTGCCAGCAGCTTCGAGGGGGGGCCTGTTGAGCAGTTCTTC.

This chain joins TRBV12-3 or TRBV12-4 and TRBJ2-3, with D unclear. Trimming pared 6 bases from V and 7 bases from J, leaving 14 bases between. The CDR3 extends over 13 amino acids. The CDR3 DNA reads TGTGCCAGCAGCCCCCGCAGGTCAAATACGCAGTATTTT. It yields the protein CASSPRRSNTQYF.

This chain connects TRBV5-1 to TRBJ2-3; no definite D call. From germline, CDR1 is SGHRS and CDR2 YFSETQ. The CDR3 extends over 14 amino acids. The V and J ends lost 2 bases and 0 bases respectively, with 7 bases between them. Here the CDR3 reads CASSFGLSTDTQYF. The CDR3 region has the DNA TGCGCCAGCAGCTTCGGTCTAAGCACAGATACGCAGTATTTT.

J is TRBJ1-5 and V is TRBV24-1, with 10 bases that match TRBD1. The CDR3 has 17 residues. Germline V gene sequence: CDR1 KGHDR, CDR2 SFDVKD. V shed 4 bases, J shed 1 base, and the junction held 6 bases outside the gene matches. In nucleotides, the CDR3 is TGTGCCACCAGTGACAGATGGGACAGGGGAAGCAATCAGCCCCAGCATTTT. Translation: CATSDRWDRGSNQPQHF.

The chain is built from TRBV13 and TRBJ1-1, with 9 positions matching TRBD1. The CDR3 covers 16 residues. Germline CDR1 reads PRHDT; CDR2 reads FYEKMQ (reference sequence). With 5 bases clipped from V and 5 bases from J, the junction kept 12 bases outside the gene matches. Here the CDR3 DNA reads TGTGCCAGCAGCCCCGGGACAGGGTATAGGAAAACTGAAGCTTTCTTT. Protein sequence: CASSPGTGYRKTEAFF.

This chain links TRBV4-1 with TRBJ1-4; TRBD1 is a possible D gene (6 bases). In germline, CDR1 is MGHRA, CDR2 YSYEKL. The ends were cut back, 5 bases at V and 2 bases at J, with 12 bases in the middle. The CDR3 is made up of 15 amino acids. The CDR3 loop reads CASSSTGLTNEKLFF. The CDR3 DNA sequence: TGCGCCAGCAGCTCGACAGGCCTCACTAATGAAAAACTGTTTTTT.

CDR3 region: CASSVGTGGETQYF. The CDR3 bases are TGTGCCAGCAGTGTGGGGACAGGGGGAGAGACCCAGTACTTC. The chain uses TRBV2 and TRBJ2-5; 11 bases are shared with TRBD1. Germline-derived CDR1 and CDR2 are SNHLY and FYNNEI. CDR3 length: 14 amino acids. V gave up 4 bases and J gave up 4 bases; unmatched junction bases: 2.

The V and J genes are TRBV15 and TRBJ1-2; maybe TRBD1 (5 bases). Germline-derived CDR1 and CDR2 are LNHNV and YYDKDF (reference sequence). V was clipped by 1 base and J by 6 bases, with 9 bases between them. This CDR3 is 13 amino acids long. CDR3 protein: CATSRGSGNGYTF. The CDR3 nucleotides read TGTGCCACCAGCAGAGGATCAGGGAATGGCTACACCTTC.

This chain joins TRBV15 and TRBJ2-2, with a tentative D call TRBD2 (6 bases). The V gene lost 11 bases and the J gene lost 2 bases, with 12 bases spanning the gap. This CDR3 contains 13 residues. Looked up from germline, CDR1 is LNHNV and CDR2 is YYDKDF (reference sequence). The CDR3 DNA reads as TGTGCCGCTACGGAGGGTAACACCGGGGAGCTGTTTTTT. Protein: CAATEGNTGELFF.

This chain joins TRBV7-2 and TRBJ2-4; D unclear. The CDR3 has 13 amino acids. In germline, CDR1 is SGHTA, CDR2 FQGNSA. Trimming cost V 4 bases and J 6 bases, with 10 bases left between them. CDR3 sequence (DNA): TGTGCCAGCAGCTCATCGGCTAGAAACATTCAGTACTTC. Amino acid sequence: CASSSSARNIQYF.